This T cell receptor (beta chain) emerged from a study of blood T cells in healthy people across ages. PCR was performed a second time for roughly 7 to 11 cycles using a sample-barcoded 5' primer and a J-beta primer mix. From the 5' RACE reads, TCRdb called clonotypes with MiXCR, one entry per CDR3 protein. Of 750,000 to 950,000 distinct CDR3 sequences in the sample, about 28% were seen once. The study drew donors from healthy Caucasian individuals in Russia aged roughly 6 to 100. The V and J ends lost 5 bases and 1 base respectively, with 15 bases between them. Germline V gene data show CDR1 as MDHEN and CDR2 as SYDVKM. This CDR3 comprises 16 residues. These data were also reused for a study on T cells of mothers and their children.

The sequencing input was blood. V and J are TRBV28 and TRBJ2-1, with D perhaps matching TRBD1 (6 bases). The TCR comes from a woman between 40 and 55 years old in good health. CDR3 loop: CASSGAQGGSYNEQFF. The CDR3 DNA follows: TGTGCCAGCAGTGGGGCACAGGGCGGGTCCTACAATGAGCAGTTCTTC.